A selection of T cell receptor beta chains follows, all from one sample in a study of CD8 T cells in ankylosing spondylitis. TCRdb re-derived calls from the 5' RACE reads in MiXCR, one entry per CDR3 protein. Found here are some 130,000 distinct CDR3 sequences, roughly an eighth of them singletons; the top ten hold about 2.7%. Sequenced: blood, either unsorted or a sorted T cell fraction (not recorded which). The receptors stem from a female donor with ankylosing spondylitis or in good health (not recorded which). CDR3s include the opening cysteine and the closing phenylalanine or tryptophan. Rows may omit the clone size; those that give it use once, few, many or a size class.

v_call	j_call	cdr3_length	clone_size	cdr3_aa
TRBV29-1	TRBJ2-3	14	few	CSVAWAGGTDTQYF
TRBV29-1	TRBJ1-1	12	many	CSVSGGDTEAFF
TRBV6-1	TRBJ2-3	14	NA	CASRSRGGSDTQYF
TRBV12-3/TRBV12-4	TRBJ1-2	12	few	CASSEQGNGYTF
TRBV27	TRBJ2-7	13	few	CASSFSGPPEQYF
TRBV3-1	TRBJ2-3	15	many	CASRDGTSAQDTQYF
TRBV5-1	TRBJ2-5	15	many	CASSLGDPTRETQYF
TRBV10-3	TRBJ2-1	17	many	CAISESMTSTGGNEQFF
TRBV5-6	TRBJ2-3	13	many	CASSLVHTDTQYF
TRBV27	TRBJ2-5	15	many	CASSPRRGRQETQYF
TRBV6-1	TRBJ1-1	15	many	CASSVVPYLGTEAFF
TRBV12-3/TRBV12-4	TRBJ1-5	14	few	CASSTGPGNQPQHF
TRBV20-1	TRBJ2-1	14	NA	CSAIAGSSYNEQFF
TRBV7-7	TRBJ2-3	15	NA	CASSQDSSSTDTQYF
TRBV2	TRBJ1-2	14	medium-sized	CASRRVQGNYGYTF
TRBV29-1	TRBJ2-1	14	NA	CSVARGAGYNEQFF
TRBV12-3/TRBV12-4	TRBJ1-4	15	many	CASSLRATTNEKLFF
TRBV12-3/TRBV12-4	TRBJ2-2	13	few	CASGILATGELFF
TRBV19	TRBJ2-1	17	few	CASSIRTSGGVGNEQFF
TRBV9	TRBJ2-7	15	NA	CASSVSGTGGYEQYF
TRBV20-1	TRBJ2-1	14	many	CSAPRTGVNNEQFF
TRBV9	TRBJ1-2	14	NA	CASSGASANYGYTF
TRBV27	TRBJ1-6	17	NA	CASSLTGTGGNNSPLHF
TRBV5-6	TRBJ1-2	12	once	CASSLNDYGYTF
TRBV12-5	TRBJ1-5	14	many	CASGQATEAKPQHF
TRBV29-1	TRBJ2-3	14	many	CSVAGTGSTDTQYF
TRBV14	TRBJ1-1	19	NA	CASSQLGTGAIDGNAEAFF
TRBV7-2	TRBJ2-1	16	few	CASSFSGGSSYNEQFF
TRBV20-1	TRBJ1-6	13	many	CSARENTVGALHF
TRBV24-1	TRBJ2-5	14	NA	CATSDPGQSETQYF
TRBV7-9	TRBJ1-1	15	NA	CASSPGTIRGTEAFF
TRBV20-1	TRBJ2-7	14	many	CSAREASGGYEQYF
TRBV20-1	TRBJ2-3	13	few	CSAPSAGTDTQYF
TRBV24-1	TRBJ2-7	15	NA	CATIQTTGEVYEQYF
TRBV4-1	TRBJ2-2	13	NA	CATGDANTGELFF
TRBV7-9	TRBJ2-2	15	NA	CASRGLAGSTGELFF
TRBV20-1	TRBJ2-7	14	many	CSARAPEQGSEQYF
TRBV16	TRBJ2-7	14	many	CASSPPADSYEQYF
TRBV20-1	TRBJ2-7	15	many	CSARAAGRVLYEQYF
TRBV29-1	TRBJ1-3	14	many	CSAQGQYGADTIYF
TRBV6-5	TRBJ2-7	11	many	CASSSMNEQYF
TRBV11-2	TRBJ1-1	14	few	CASSFYRGGTEAFF
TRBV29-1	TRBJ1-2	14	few	CSVEGPEGIYGYTF
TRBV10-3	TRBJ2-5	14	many	CAIRAGGGEETQYF
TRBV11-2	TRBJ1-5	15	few	CASSLGTGDGQPQHF
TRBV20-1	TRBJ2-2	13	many	CSAIEGGTGELFF
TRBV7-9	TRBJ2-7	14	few	CASSSRDRESEQYF
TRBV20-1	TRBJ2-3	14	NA	CSASGLTNTDTQYF
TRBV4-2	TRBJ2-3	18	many	CASSQGATLRGGTDTQYF
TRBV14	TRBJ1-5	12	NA	CASSHSNQPQHF
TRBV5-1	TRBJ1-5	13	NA	CASSLGRDQPQHF
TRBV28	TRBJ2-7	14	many	CASSSADSSYEQYF
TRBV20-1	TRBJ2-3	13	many	CSARSGSSDTQYF
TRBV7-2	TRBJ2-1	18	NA	CASSLGLRTGGFQGEQFF
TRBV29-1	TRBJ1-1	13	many	CSVEPNMNTEAFF
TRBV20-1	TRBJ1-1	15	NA	CSARGLGHSNTEAFF
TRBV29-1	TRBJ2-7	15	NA	CGVRPWSGDSYEQYF
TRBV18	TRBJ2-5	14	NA	CASSSGLAKETQYF
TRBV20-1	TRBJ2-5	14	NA	CSATTSGRLKTQYF
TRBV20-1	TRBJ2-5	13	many	CSANGGGKETQYF